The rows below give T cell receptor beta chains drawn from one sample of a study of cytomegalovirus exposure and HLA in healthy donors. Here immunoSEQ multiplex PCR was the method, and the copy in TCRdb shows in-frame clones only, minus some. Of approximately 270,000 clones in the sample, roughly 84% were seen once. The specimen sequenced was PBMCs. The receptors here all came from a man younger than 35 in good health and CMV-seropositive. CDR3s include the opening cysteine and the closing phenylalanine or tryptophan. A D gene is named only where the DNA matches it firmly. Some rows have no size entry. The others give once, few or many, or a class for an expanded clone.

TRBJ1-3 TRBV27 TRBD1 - TGTGCCAGCAGACCCACAGGGGGCTCTGGAAACACCATATATTTT CASRPTGGSGNTIYF
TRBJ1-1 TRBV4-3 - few TGCGCCAGCAGCCAGGAGAGGTCGATGAACACTGAAGCTTTCTTT CASSQERSMNTEAFF
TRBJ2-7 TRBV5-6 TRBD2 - TGTGCCAGCAGCTTGAGAATAGCGGGAGCAGCGGACGAGCAGTACTTC CASSLRIAGAADEQYF
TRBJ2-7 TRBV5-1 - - TGCGCCAGCAGCGATTCGACTAGGTCGGCCGAGCAGTACTTC CASSDSTRSAEQYF
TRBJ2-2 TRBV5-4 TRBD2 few TGTGCCAGCACCGTACTAGCGTCGACCGGGGAGCTGTTTTTT CASTVLASTGELFF
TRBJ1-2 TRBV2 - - TGTGCCAGCCCTGACGAGGGAATCTATGGCTACACCTTC CASPDEGIYGYTF
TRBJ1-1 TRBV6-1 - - TGTGCCAGCAGTGAAGGGTACGCAGGATTTGAAGCTTTCTTT CASSEGYAGFEAFF
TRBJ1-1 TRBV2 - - TGTGCCAGCAGCCGAACCCGACAGGAGAACACTGAAGCTTTCTTT CASSRTRQENTEAFF
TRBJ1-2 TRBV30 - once TGTGCCTGGAGCCGCCCCCCAGCTTATGGCTACACCTTC CAWSRPPAYGYTF
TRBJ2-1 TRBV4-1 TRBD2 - TGCGCCAGCCGGGCAGCGGGAGTTTACAATGAGCAGTTCTTC CASRAAGVYNEQFF
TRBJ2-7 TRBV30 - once TGTGCCTGGAGTGTTAAGAGGGAGCCCTACGAGCAGTACTTC CAWSVKREPYEQYF
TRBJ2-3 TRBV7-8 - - TGTGCCAGCAGCCTAGATGGCGGGTTGCTTGAGGGGACGCAGTATTTT CASSLDGGLLEGTQYF
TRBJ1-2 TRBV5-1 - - TGCGCCAGCAGCTTGGGAATCGACGGTACAATTTATGGCTACACCTTC CASSLGIDGTIYGYTF
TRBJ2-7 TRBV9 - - TGTGCCAGCAGCGTAGGTCCAGGGCTGTCCTACGAGCAGTACTTC CASSVGPGLSYEQYF
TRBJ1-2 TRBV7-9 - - TGTGCCAGCAGCCCCTCCCCGGGGACCTATGGCTACACCTTC CASSPSPGTYGYTF
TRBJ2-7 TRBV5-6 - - TGTGCCAGCAGCTCCACCCCGGGGAGTGCTGGAAACGAGCAGTACTTC CASSSTPGSAGNEQYF
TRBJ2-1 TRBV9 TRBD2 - TGTGCCAGCAGCGTAGTTTCAAGCGGGGTATACAATGAGCAGTTCTTC CASSVVSSGVYNEQFF
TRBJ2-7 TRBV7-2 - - TGTGCCAGCAGCTTACAGGCTACCCTAGGGTGGGAGCAGTACTTC CASSLQATLGWEQYF
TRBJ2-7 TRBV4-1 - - TGCGCCAGCAGCCACGTTACGGGCCGGAACCGGGCCTACGAGCAGTACTTC CASSHVTGRNRAYEQYF
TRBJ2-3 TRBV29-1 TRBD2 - TGCAGCGTTGATAAGCGGACTAGCGGGAGCACAGATACGCAGTATTTT CSVDKRTSGSTDTQYF
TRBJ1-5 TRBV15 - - TGTGCCACCAGCAGAGATGCGGGCGGGACACGCAATCAGCCCCAGCATTTT CATSRDAGGTRNQPQHF
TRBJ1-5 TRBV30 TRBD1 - TGTGCCTGGAGTCAGGGGGACGGTCAGCCCCAGCATTTT CAWSQGDGQPQHF
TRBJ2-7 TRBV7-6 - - TGTGCCAGCAGCTTGTATGGAACCTACGAGCAGTACTTC CASSLYGTYEQYF